The 18 T cell receptor beta chains below were found in one sample sequenced in a study of blood T cells in healthy people across ages. A second PCR, run for roughly 7 to 12 cycles, used a sample-barcoded 5' primer plus a J-beta primer mix. TCRdb reanalysed the 5' RACE reads using MiXCR and keeps one entry per CDR3 protein. The table lists fewer than 800,000 distinct CDR3 sequences, more than 40% of them singletons. Sequencing used blood. These receptors came from a woman aged 55 to 70 in good health.

The chain is built from TRBV18 and TRBJ1-2, with TRBD1 identical over 9 bases. V lost 1 base and J lost 1; bases outside the gene matches: 7. The CDR3 spans 17 residues. Germline CDR1 KGHSH, CDR2 LQKENI. CDR3 in DNA: TGTGCCAGCTCACCACTCGGGACAGGGCCAAATAACTATGGCTACACCTTC. This gives the protein CASSPLGTGPNNYGYTF.

The V call is TRBV29-1, the J call TRBJ1-1; 7 nucleotides agree with TRBD1. The CDR3 sequence is 11 residues long. CDR1 and CDR2 (germline): SQVTM, ANQGSEA. Trimming took 7 bases from V and 11 from J; bases not matched to a gene: 10. The CDR3, as DNA: TGCAGCGGCGGGACAGCGCCGGGCGCTTTCTTT. Its protein product is CSGGTAPGAFF.

The chain is built from TRBV7-2 and TRBJ2-1; 7 bases are a match to TRBD2. The J call may be faulty, since TRBJ2-7 better matches the DNA end. CDR1 and CDR2 from the germline V gene are SGHTA and FQGNSA. This CDR3 is 15 amino acids long. CDR3 amino acids: CASSLVGTTNNEQYF. CDR3 nucleotide sequence: TGTGCCAGCAGCTTAGTTGGGACTACTAACAATGAGCAGTACTTC.

DNA for the CDR3: TGCAGCGTTGGAGAGGGATCCTATGGCTACACCTTC. The encoded protein is CSVGEGSYGYTF. The chain carries TRBV29-1 and TRBJ1-2; no definite D call. Looked up from germline, CDR1 is SQVTM and CDR2 is ANQGSEA. The CDR3 runs 12 residues. Deletions cut 4 bases from V and 4 bases from J, with 10 bases between. The full variable domain, in which reference TRBV29-1 and TRBJ1-2 provide the parts outside the CDR3, is SAVISQKPSRDICQRGTSLTIQCQVDSQVTMMFWYRQQPGQSLTLIATANQGSEATYESGFVIDKFPISRPNLTFSTLTVSNMSPEDSSIYLCSVGEGSYGYTFGSGTRLTVV.

This chain uses TRBV7-2 with TRBJ2-1, with 11 nucleotides matching TRBD2. The CDR3 is 15 residues long. Trimming at V came to 5 bases and at J to 10 bases, leaving 10 bases not matched to a gene. Germline V gene lookup returns CDR1 SGHTA and CDR2 FQGNSA. The DNA of the CDR3 is TGTGCCAGCAGCCTCGAGTCTAGCGGGAGGAAAGAGCAGTTCTTC. Protein: CASSLESSGRKEQFF. Drawing the rest from reference TRBV7-2 and TRBJ2-1, the complete variable domain is GAGVSQSPSNKVTEKGKDVELRCDPISGHTALYWYRQSLGQGLEFLIYFQGNSAPDKSGLPSDRFSAERTGGSVSTLTIQRTQQEDSAVYLCASSLESSGRKEQFFGPGTRLTVL.

This chain uses TRBV7-2 with TRBJ2-7; D uncertain. In germline, CDR1 is SGHTA, CDR2 FQGNSA. The V gene lost 3 bases and the J gene lost 4 bases, with 13 bases spanning the gap. There are 14 residues in the CDR3. The CDR3 nucleotides are TGTGCCAGCAGCTTTGGTTTACTCCTGTACGAGCAGTACTTC. Translating it yields CASSFGLLLYEQYF.

This clonotype was recorded at least ten times. This rearrangement joins TRBV20-1 to TRBJ2-7; tentative D call: TRBD2 (5 bases). V lost 5 bases to trimming and J lost 4 bases, with 12 bases between them. The CDR3 consists of 12 residues. Germline-derived CDR1 and CDR2 are DFQATT and SNEGSKA (reference sequence). CDR3 amino acids: CSAEPGEYEQYF. The CDR3 nucleotides read TGCAGTGCTGAGCCCGGGGAGTACGAGCAGTACTTC.

This sequence joins TRBV6-5 and TRBJ2-1; D remains ambiguous. CDR1 MNHEY and CDR2 SVGAGI come from the germline V gene. CDR3 size: 16 residues. Trimming removed 6 bases from V and 2 bases from J, with 17 bases in between. CDR3: CASRAAPSGPYNEQFF. CDR3 bases: TGTGCCAGCAGGGCAGCCCCGTCCGGTCCCTACAATGAGCAGTTCTTC.

This clonotype came up a few times. The chain has TRBV20-1 and TRBJ2-7; 7 nucleotides align to TRBD2. The CDR3 runs 15 residues. With V trimmed by 1 base and J by 3 bases, 9 bases remained unmatched. Germline assignment: CDR1 DFQATT and CDR2 SNEGSKA (reference sequence). The CDR3: CSARAHGRERYEQYF. The CDR3 DNA sequence: TGCAGTGCTAGAGCTCATGGGCGGGAGCGCTACGAGCAGTACTTC.

The chain is built from TRBV2 and TRBJ2-1; 7 nucleotides match TRBD2. The CDR3 loop spans 17 amino acids. In germline, CDR1 is SNHLY, CDR2 FYNNEI. V was pared by 1 base and J by 7 bases, with 13 bases of the junction left unmatched. The CDR3 sequence is CASSEEWGGPEWNEQFF. CDR3 nucleotides: TGTGCCAGCAGTGAAGAGTGGGGGGGACCCGAGTGGAATGAGCAGTTCTTC.

This clonotype was seen only once. V and J are TRBV20-1 and TRBJ2-1, with D possibly being TRBD2 (6 bases). Germline values: CDR1 DFQATT, CDR2 SNEGSKA (reference sequence). The CDR3 has 13 residues. V was clipped by 5 bases and J by 0 bases, with 8 bases between them. The CDR3 region is CSADGSSYNEQFF. CDR3 DNA sequence: TGCAGTGCTGACGGGAGCTCCTACAATGAGCAGTTCTTC.

A few counts support this clonotype. V usage is TRBV5-1 and J usage is TRBJ1-5; weak D call: TRBD1 (5 bases). There are 16 residues in the CDR3. Trimming left V 7 bases short and J 0 bases short, with 17 bases between. Germline V gives CDR1 SGHRS, CDR2 YFSETQ. CDR3: CASAGTALYSNQPQHF. In nucleotides, the CDR3 is TGCGCCAGCGCCGGGACGGCCTTATATAGCAATCAGCCCCAGCATTTT.

This clonotype was observed at least ten times. The rearrangement joins TRBV4-1 to TRBJ2-6, with D possibly matching TRBD2 (5 bases). Germline V gives CDR1 MGHRA, CDR2 YSYEKL. V lost 11 bases and J lost 0, with 11 bases in between. CDR3 size: 14 residues. DNA of the CDR3: TGCGCCTCTACTCGGGGCTCTGGGGCCAACGTCCTGACTTTC. Translation gives CASTRGSGANVLTF.

Only a few counts were recorded for this clonotype. The chain carries TRBV11-2 and TRBJ2-3, with TRBD1 as a possible D gene (5 bases). The CDR3 totals 15 residues. The germline V gene has CDR1 SGHAT and CDR2 FQNNGV. Trimming removed 1 base at V and 2 bases at J, with 10 bases between. CDR3 loop: CASSLGGGPTDTQYF. The CDR3 DNA is TGTGCCAGCAGCTTAGGGGGCGGTCCCACAGATACGCAGTATTTT.

The V call is TRBV6-5, the J call TRBJ2-7, with 11 bases aligning to TRBD2. The CDR3 consists of 18 residues. Germline assignment: CDR1 MNHEY and CDR2 SVGAGI. V dropped 2 bases and J dropped 3; count of bases not matched to a gene: 12. CDR3 amino acids: CASSYGGGTSGRGYEQYF. The CDR3 DNA follows: TGTGCCAGCAGTTACGGTGGCGGAACTAGCGGGAGAGGCTACGAGCAGTACTTC.

The table lists this clonotype with a few counts. The V and J genes are TRBV4-3 and TRBJ1-1; no clear D gene. The V end was cut by 0 bases, the J end by 0 bases, with 5 bases between. The CDR3 covers 14 residues. Germline V gene sequence: CDR1 LGHNA, CDR2 YSLEER. CDR3 sequence: CASSQEGLNTEAFF. The CDR3 nucleotides are TGCGCCAGCAGCCAAGAGGGTCTGAACACTGAAGCTTTCTTT.

In this sample, this clonotype turned up a few times. This chain joins TRBV28 and TRBJ2-7, with D possibly TRBD1 on 5 matching bases. Trimming stripped 5 bases from V and 3 bases from J, with 17 bases between. Germline values: CDR1 MDHEN, CDR2 SYDVKM. This CDR3 comprises 15 residues. Here the CDR3 DNA reads TGTGCCAGCAGTCCGGGCTCAGGGCTATACTACGAGCAGTACTTC. It codes for CASSPGSGLYYEQYF.

The chain has TRBV6-6 and TRBJ2-7, with D possibly being TRBD2 (5 bases). Trimming shortened V by 6 bases and J by 4 bases, and 22 bases separated the two germline ends. The CDR3 runs to 16 residues. Germline V CDR1 and CDR2: MNHNY, SVGAGI (reference sequence). CDR3 protein: CASSRRGSGGLYEQYF. As DNA, the CDR3 is TGTGCCAGCAGCCGGAGAGGATCCGGAGGATTGTACGAGCAGTACTTC.